This T cell receptor beta chain was recorded in a study of blood T cell repertoires in COVID-19. Study in general: Some COVID-19 samples were acute and others convalescent; all came from the United States, Italy and Spain.

J gave up 3 bases and V 4 bases, and 1 base lay outside the gene matches. Germline-derived CDR1 and CDR2 are SGHRS and YFSETQ. This CDR3 has 14 amino acids. In the original analysis: It was from reference gene primer amplification that nucleated cell counts were estimated. The method was immunoSEQ multiplex PCR; TCRdb's version includes in-frame clones alone and lacks a portion of them. V and J calls and clone size are copied from that table; D and trimming were computed from the DNA. The table shows more than 45,000 clones, with about 87% occurring only once. This clone was recorded once. The TCR originated in a human donor with active COVID-19. The donor label of this sample is uncertain. The chain is built from TRBV5-1 and TRBJ2-3, with 11 bases aligning to TRBD1. The sequenced sample was peripheral blood. CDR3 sequence: CASSGDRGTDTQYF. The DNA of the CDR3 is TGCGCCAGCAGCGGGGACAGGGGGACAGATACGCAGTATTTT.